Below are 4 T cell receptor beta chains sequenced from a single sample in a study of blood T cell repertoires in COVID-19. Measured with immunoSEQ multiplex PCR; TCRdb has only the in-frame clones, and not every one. The table has 55,000 to 75,000 clones, around 80% seen once. The sequenced sample was peripheral blood. The receptor source for this set is an elderly man with acute or convalescent COVID-19.

This chain joins TRBV30 and TRBJ1-5; D gene ambiguous. The CDR3 contains 13 residues. Germline CDR1 and CDR2: GTSNPN and SVGIG (reference sequence). Trimming removed 2 bases at V and 5 bases at J, with 10 bases between. CDR3 nucleotides: TGTGCCTGGAGTCCTGGTCCGGATCAGCCCCAGCATTTT. It translates to CAWSPGPDQPQHF.

This chain joins TRBV11-3 and TRBJ2-1; TRBD2 matches at 12 bases. Losses at the gene ends were 0 bases for V and 9 bases for J; bases not matched to a gene: 9. CDR3 length: 17 residues. CDR1 and CDR2 from the germline V gene are SGHNT and YENEEA. CDR3 coding DNA: TGTGCCAGCAGCTTAGACACGCTAGCGGGGGGGCGGGTTGAGCAGTTCTTC. Translated, it gives CASSLDTLAGGRVEQFF.

This chain connects TRBV9 to TRBJ1-1; tentatively, D is TRBD1 (6 bases). This CDR3 comprises 14 residues. CDR1 is SGDLS and CDR2 is YYNGEE in the germline V gene. The V gene lost 4 bases and the J gene lost 6 bases, with 16 bases spanning the gap. DNA of the CDR3: TGTGCCAGCAGCCGCAGACCCGGGGGGCCTGAAGCTTTCTTT. Protein product: CASSRRPGGPEAFF.

The chain is built from TRBV18 and TRBJ1-1, with TRBD1 matching 7 bases. After removal of 2 bases from V and 3 bases from J, the junction contained 3 bases not matched to a gene. The CDR3 spans 14 residues. Germline values: CDR1 KGHSH, CDR2 LQKENI. The CDR3 region is CASSPDTGDTEAFF. The CDR3 coding sequence is TGTGCCAGCTCACCAGATACAGGGGACACTGAAGCTTTCTTT.